This T cell receptor (beta chain) was recorded in a study of shared clonotypes between healthy human individuals. About the research overall: Three CD4 naive, three CD4 memory, two CD8 naive and one CD8 memory plate were used per donor.

V was shortened by 4 bases and J by 3 bases, with 10 bases between the two germline ends. Germline V gene data show CDR1 as GTSNPN and CDR2 as SVGIG (reference sequence). The CDR3 has 13 residues. This clone was picked up a small number of times. Every subset's genomic DNA went evenly onto several immunoSEQ plates. Using immunoSEQ multiplex PCR, the repertoire was profiled, and TCRdb retains in-frame clones only, with some absent. The data hold about 1.1 million clones, with approximately 80% observed a single time. This receptor was taken from a man between 18 and 29 years old in good health. Some clones in this sample may be carry-over from other donors' samples. Sequenced material: memory CD4+ T cells from PBMCs. Described subset: CD45RA-negative fraction. The gene calls are TRBV30 and TRBJ1-5, with D hard to call. The CDR3 bases are TGTGCCTGGAACGGCGGACTCAATCAGCCCCAGCATTTT. This sequence encodes CAWNGGLNQPQHF. The whole variable domain, filled in from reference TRBV30 and TRBJ1-5, reads SQTIHQWPATLVQPVGSPLSLECTVEGTSNPNLYWYRQAAGRGLQLLFYSVGIGQISSEVPQNLSASRPQDRQFILSSKKLLLSDSGFYLCAWNGGLNQPQHFGDGTRLSIL.